The present T cell receptor beta chain was sequenced within a study of response to subunit inactivated influenza vaccine. In the case of this clonotype: Its antigen is not known.

This CDR3 is built from 14 residues. Per the germline V gene, CDR1 is SGHRS and CDR2 is YFSETQ. V gave up 3 bases and J gave up 6 bases; unmatched junction bases: 4. Using its own MiXCR run on the RT-PCR reads, TCRdb lists one record per CDR3 protein. This table holds hundreds of thousands of distinct CDR3 sequences, approximately 14% found once. General observations from the study: Authors suggested each seasonal influenza vaccination recruits few new T cells.

This chain links TRBV5-1 with TRBJ2-1; TRBD2 agrees at 9 bases. This TCR was recovered from a man in his fifties or sixties who received an inactivated influenza vaccine. Sequenced material: PBMCs from blood, taken about 11 days after vaccination. The CDR3 DNA sequence: TGCGCCAGCAGCTCGCTAGCGGGAAGCAATGAGCAGTTCTTC. Translating gives CASSSLAGSNEQFF.